The text below deals with one TCR beta chain. Antigen unknown. Trimming pared 5 bases from V and 5 bases from J, leaving 21 bases between. Per germline, CDR1 MNHEY and CDR2 SMNVEV (reference sequence). This CDR3 has 16 amino acids. This specimen comes from a study of CD8+ T cells in alopecia areata. The sequencing template was cDNA reverse transcribed from extracted RNA. TCRdb's table, derived via immunoSEQ multiplex PCR, lists solely in-frame clones and lacks some. In the table there are roughly 110,000 clones, roughly three fifths of which are singletons. Indicated treatment: oral pan-JAK inhibitor, 5-10 mg twice daily. Findings and limits, study-wide: Many expanded lesional clones persisted in scalp and blood during tofacitinib. Possibly as an HLA-related effect, TCR sharing across patients appeared less clear than in mice.

The clonotype comes from a human donor with alopecia areata. The sequencing here drew on CD8+ T cells sorted from blood, taken at week 24, from a patient treated with tofacitinib. The gene calls are TRBV27 and TRBJ2-5, with D perhaps TRBD2 (5 bases). The CDR3 nucleotides are TGTGCCAGCAGTCAATCGGACTCCTCGACCCGGGAGACCCAGTACTTC. Its protein is CASSQSDSSTRETQYF.